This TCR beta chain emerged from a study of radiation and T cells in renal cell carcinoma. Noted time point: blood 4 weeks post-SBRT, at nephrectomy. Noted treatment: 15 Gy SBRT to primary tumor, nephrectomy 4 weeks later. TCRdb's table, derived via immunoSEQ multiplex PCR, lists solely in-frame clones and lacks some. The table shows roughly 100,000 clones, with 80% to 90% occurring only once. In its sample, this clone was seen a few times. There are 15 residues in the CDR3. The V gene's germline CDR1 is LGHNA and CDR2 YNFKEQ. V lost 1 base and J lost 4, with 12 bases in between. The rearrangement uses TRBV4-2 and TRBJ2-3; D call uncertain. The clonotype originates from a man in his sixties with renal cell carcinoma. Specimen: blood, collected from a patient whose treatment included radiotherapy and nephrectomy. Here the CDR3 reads CASSQGVGESDTQYF. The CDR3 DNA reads TGTGCCAGCAGCCAAGGGGTCGGCGAGTCAGATACGCAGTATTTT.